One sample yielded the 3 T cell receptor beta chains listed below, sequenced in a study of blood T cells in healthy people across ages. Sample-barcoded 5' priming and a J-beta primer mix drove a second PCR of roughly 7 to 11 cycles. MiXCR, applied by TCRdb to the 5' RACE reads, yields one record per CDR3 protein. The sample lists about 680,000 distinct CDR3 sequences, about 52% occurring once. The sequenced sample consisted of blood. These receptors came from a woman in her sixties in good health.

The V gene is TRBV20-1, the J gene TRBJ2-1; possibly TRBD2 for D (6 bases). This CDR3 region has 15 residues. V shed 0 bases and J shed 5 bases, with 14 bases lying between them. CDR1 and CDR2 from the germline V gene are DFQATT and SNEGSKA (reference sequence). The CDR3 sequence is CSARDGGTRHNEQFF. The CDR3 nucleotides are TGCAGTGCTAGAGATGGGGGGACTCGTCACAATGAGCAGTTCTTC.

The chain couples TRBV7-2 to TRBJ1-1; possibly TRBD1 for D (5 bases). Trimming removed 6 bases from V and 11 bases from J, with 16 bases in between. The CDR3 is 12 residues long. Germline assignment: CDR1 SGHTA and CDR2 FQGNSA. CDR3 sequence reads: CASSPGPRWAFF. CDR3 coding DNA: TGTGCCAGCAGTCCAGGGCCGCGTTGGGCTTTCTTT.

The rearrangement uses TRBV4-2 and TRBJ2-6; D gene unclear. Germline V gene data show CDR1 as LGHNA and CDR2 as YNFKEQ. V lost 0 bases, J lost 0 bases, and 12 bases lay in between. The CDR3 contains 18 residues. The CDR3 DNA follows: TGTGCCAGCAGCCAAGAGCCAGCCAGTAGCTCTGGGGCCAACGTCCTGACTTTC. The encoded protein is CASSQEPASSSGANVLTF.